This paragraph covers one T cell receptor beta chain sequence. Its antigen is undetermined. The data were taken from a study of blood T cells in healthy people across ages. Findings and caveats of the study: A greater number of naive CD4+ cells and higher diversity distinguished long-lived donors from aged donors.

Peripheral blood from each donor was collected in a volume of ten milliliters. Isolated per sample were at least 6 million PBMCs. PCR was performed a second time for about 7 to 12 cycles using a sample-barcoded 5' primer and a J-beta primer mix. TCRdb recomputed calls from the 5' RACE reads with MiXCR, one row per CDR3 protein. Among approximately 850,000 distinct CDR3 sequences, about 62% were seen once, and the ten largest hold around 20%. CDR3 length: 14 residues. Germline V gives CDR1 MNHEY, CDR2 SMNVEV (reference sequence). Trimming took 8 bases from V and 3 from J, leaving 14 bases between them.

The material sequenced was blood. The chain joins TRBV27 to TRBJ2-1; D might be TRBD2 (6 bases). The receptor comes from a man between 25 and 39 years old in good health. The CDR3: CASGSPGGYNEQFF. In DNA, the CDR3 is TGTGCCAGCGGTTCCCCCGGGGGCTACAATGAGCAGTTCTTC.